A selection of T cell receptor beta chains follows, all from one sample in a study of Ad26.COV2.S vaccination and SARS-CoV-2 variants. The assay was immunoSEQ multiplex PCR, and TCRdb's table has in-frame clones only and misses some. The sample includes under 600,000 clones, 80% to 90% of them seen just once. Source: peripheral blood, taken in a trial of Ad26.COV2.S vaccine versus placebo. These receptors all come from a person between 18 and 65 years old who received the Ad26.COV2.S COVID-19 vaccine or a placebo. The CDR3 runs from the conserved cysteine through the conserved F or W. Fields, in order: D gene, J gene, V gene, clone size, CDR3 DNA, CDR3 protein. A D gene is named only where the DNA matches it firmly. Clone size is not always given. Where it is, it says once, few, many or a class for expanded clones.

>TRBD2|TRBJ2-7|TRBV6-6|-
TGTGCCAGCAGTTACTCGGCTAGCGGCTACGAGCAGTACTTC
CASSYSASGYEQYF
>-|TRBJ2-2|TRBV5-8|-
TGTGCCAGCAGCTTGCTCGGCTATCTGGGGACCGGGGAGCTGTTTTTT
CASSLLGYLGTGELFF
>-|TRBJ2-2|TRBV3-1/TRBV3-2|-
TGTGCCAGCAGCCATTTGGTGAACACCGGGGAGCTGTTTTTT
CASSHLVNTGELFF
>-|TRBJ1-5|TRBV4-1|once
TGCGCCAGCAGCCAAGAAGTTTGGGGGGCAGATCAGCCCCAGCATTTT
CASSQEVWGADQPQHF
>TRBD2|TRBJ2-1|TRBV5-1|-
TGCGCCAGCAGCTGGATTAGCGGGACCGGCTACAATGAGCAGTTCTTC
CASSWISGTGYNEQFF
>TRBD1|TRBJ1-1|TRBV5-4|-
TGTGCCAGCAGCTTATATAGGGCAGGGGGTAACACTGAAGCTTTCTTT
CASSLYRAGGNTEAFF
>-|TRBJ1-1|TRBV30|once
TGTGCCTGGAGTCCGCGGGCTGGCACTGAAGCTTTCTTT
CAWSPRAGTEAFF
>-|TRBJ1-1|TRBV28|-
TGTGCCAGCAGTTATCGAGAGACTGAAGCTTTCTTT
CASSYRETEAFF
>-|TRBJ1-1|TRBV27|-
TGTGCCAGCAGCCTCTCCTGGGAGGAGATGAACACTGAAGCTTTCTTT
CASSLSWEEMNTEAFF
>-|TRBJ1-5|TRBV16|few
TGTGCCAGCAGCCCGGCGAAGAATCAGCCCCAGCATTTT
CASSPAKNQPQHF
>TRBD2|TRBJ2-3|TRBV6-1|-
TGTGCCAGCAGTGATTCGAGCGGGGGGGCAGATACGCAGTATTTT
CASSDSSGGADTQYF
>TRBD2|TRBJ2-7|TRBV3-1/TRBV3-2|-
TGTGCCAGCAGCACCGGGACTAGCGCCTTCTACGAGCAGTACTTC
CASSTGTSAFYEQYF
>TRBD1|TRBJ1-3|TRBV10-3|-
TGTGCCATCAGCCACAGGGGGTACGGCTCTGGAAACACCATATATTTT
CAISHRGYGSGNTIYF
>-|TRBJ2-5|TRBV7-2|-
TGTGCCAGCAGCTTAGGTGCCCAAGAGACCCAGTACTTC
CASSLGAQETQYF
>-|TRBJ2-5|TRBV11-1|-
TGTGCCAGCAGCCCCACCTCCGGGACAAAAGAGACCCAGTACTTC
CASSPTSGTKETQYF
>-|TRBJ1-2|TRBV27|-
TGTGCCAGCAGTTCCGCGGACAGCTACTATGGCTACACCTTC
CASSSADSYYGYTF
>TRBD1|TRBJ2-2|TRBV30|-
TGTGCCTGGAGTGGAGTGGACAGGGATTCGGGGGAGCTGTTTTTT
CAWSGVDRDSGELFF
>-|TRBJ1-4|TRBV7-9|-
TGTGCCAGCAGCAGTCGATCAGAAAAACTGTTTTTT
CASSSRSEKLFF
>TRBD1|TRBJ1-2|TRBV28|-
TGTGCCAGCAGTTACAGGGGGCACTATGGCTACACCTTC
CASSYRGHYGYTF
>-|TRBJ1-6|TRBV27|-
TGTGCCAGCAGTGAAACAAAGAGTTATTCACCCCTCCACTTT
CASSETKSYSPLHF
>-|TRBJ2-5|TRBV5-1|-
TGCGCCAGCAGCTTGGCAGGGAAAGAGACCCAGTACTTC
CASSLAGKETQYF
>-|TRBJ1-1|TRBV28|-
TGTGCCAGCAGTCCCCTTAACACTGAAGCTTTCTTT
CASSPLNTEAFF
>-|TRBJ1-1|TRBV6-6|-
TGTGCCAGCAGTCGTTCCGGGAGCGCTGAAGCTTTCTTT
CASSRSGSAEAFF
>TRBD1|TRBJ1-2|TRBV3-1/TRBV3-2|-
TGTGCCAGCAGCCAAGAAATTAGGACAGGGCTTGGCTATGGCTACACCTTC
CASSQEIRTGLGYGYTF
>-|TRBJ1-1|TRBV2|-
TGTGCCAGCGCCCCAGAGGACTTCCCCTTCGCCAACACTGAAGCTTTCTTT
CASAPEDFPFANTEAFF
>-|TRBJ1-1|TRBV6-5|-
TGTGCCAGCAGTTACCAGAGGGGGGGGAGTAACACTGAAGCTTTCTTT
CASSYQRGGSNTEAFF
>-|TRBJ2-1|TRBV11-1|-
TGTGCCAGCAGCTTATATCCAGGGACCTATGAGCAGTTCTTC
CASSLYPGTYEQFF
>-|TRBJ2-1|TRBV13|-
TGTGCCAGCAGCCCAACACTCCGTTTGGATGAGCAGTTCTTC
CASSPTLRLDEQFF
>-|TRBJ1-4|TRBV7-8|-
TGTGCCAGCAGCGGAGTGGTTGGGACATCTAATGAAAAACTGTTTTTT
CASSGVVGTSNEKLFF
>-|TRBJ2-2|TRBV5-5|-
TGTGCCAGCAGCTACCCGTTAGGGTGGGACACCGGGGAGCTGTTTTTT
CASSYPLGWDTGELFF
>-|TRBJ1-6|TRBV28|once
TGTGCCAGCAGTTTAGTCAACCTCATCCGCTTGACACCCCTCCACTTT
CASSLVNLIRLTPLHF
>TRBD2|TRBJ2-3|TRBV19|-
TGTGCCAGTAGTGCCCGGACTAGCGGCACAGATACGCAGTATTTT
CASSARTSGTDTQYF
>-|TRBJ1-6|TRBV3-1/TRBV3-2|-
TGTGCCAGCAGCCTGGAACGGAGGAATTCACCCCTCCACTTT
CASSLERRNSPLHF
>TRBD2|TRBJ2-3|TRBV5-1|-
TGCGCCAGCAGCTCACTAGCGAGCACAGATACGCAGTATTTT
CASSSLASTDTQYF